Below, one T cell receptor (beta chain) is given with its context. As yet, its antigen is unknown. The data derive from a study of beta chain features in type 1 diabetes. General study points: High TCR expression in some cells could lead to their over-representation in cDNA sequencing. PCR might show a preference for shorter templates, equally across patients and controls. Researchers report that Type 1 diabetes patients had moderately but significantly shorter TCRB CDR3s across all four CD4+ subsets.

Since all of the isolated RNA was reverse transcribed, expressed TCRB transcripts were what got sequenced. Assay used: immunoSEQ multiplex PCR; TCRdb lists only in-frame clones, some missing. The top ten clones hold about 0.045% of a sample with around 450,000 clones, about an eighth of them seen once. The source of this sequence is a woman aged 18-29 years in good health. The sequenced sample consisted of naive CD4+ T cells from blood.

The DNA for the CDR3 is TGCAGCGTTACCCAGGCTGGGGGGCGGCAAGAGACCCAGTACTTC. This encodes CSVTQAGGRQETQYF. The chain employs TRBV29-1 and TRBJ2-5, with D perhaps assigned TRBD1 or TRBD2 (6 bases each). V was pared by 5 bases and J by 2 bases, with 18 bases between. The germline V gene has CDR1 SQVTM and CDR2 ANQGSEA. The length of the CDR3 is 15 residues. Complete variable domain (other parts from reference TRBV29-1 and TRBJ2-5): SAVISQKPSRDICQRGTSLTIQCQVDSQVTMMFWYRQQPGQSLTLIATANQGSEATYESGFVIDKFPISRPNLTFSTLTVSNMSPEDSSIYLCSVTQAGGRQETQYFGPGTRLLVL.